This T cell receptor (beta chain) comes out of a study of T cells in Graves' hyperthyroidism and ophthalmopathy. Study context: Peripheral blood draws took place at initial diagnosis, ahead of any treatment.

This clonotype was counted many times. TCR beta CDR3 regions were amplified from RNA transcripts. First-round RT-PCR of the TCR CDR3 relied on the HTBI primer set. Each CDR3 protein gets one entry after TCRdb re-called the multiplex PCR reads with MiXCR. The data show around 300,000 distinct CDR3 sequences, roughly 13% seen once. Clinical symptoms, serum thyroxine and TRAb, thyroid ultrasound and orbital computed tomography were used for the diagnoses. The sequenced sample consisted of blood. The origin of this receptor is a woman aged 40 to 49 with Graves' ophthalmopathy.

CDR3 nucleotides: TGTGCCAGCAGTTACTCGGTCGTGGGAGTCCCGTACGAGCAGTACTTC. This sequence encodes CASSYSVVGVPYEQYF. V and J are TRBV6-2 or TRBV6-3 and TRBJ2-7; D is perhaps TRBD2 (5 bases). Trimming removed 0 bases at V and 4 bases at J, with 16 bases between. Germline values: CDR1 MNHEY, CDR2 SVGEGT. CDR3 length equals 16 residues.